This T cell receptor (beta chain) was recorded in a study of molecular identifiers for immune sequencing clone quantification. Study-level results: A single cell's spiked Jurkat TCR RNA was reportedly detectable among about a million naive cells.

Preparation of the bulk TCR libraries relied on previously described methods and listed TCR primers. MiXCR was run by TCRdb on the PCR reads, yielding one entry per CDR3 protein. Among 400,000 to 600,000 distinct CDR3 sequences, around 23% were seen once, and the ten largest hold around 0.78%. This clonotype has a single count. The antigen is unknown. A much larger clone differs by one base, so this may be a read error. CDR3 length equals 14 residues. Germline V gene data show CDR1 as SEHNR and CDR2 as FQNEAQ (reference sequence). V shed 5 bases and J shed 5 bases, with 15 bases lying between them. The sequenced sample was naive CD8+ T cells from blood, with Jurkat cell RNA spiked in. Subset meaning: FACS-sorted CD8+CD4-CCR7+CD45RA+ naive T cells. V usage is TRBV7-9 and J usage is TRBJ1-1, with no clear D. The TCR was taken from a human donor in good health. Some libraries in this study had Jurkat cell RNA spiked in. The CDR3 nucleotides read TGTGCCAGCAGCCTCCGGCCTCTAGTGACTGAAGCTTTCTTT. Amino acids: CASSLRPLVTEAFF.